The following is a T cell receptor beta chain sequence with its context. The record originates from a study of blood T cell repertoires in COVID-19. The V gene end was trimmed by 1 base and the J gene end by 3 bases; junction bases not matched to a gene: 8. CDR1 and CDR2 (germline): KGHSH, LQKENI. CDR3 length: 17 residues. How the authors handled the data: By means of reference gene primer amplification, nucleated cell counts were estimated. Generated by immunoSEQ multiplex PCR, the TCRdb table keeps only in-frame clones and is missing some. D and trimming come from the DNA, and the V and J calls and clone size come from that table. Of some 75,000 clones listed, 75% to 90% are singletons.

This TCR was recovered from a man older than 75 with COVID-19, enrolled during active disease. The chain uses TRBV18 and TRBJ1-2; TRBD1 matches at 10 bases. The source material was peripheral blood. CDR3: CASSPLSTGGEDYGYTF. The CDR3 nucleotides read TGTGCCAGCTCACCACTATCGACAGGGGGCGAAGACTATGGCTACACCTTC.